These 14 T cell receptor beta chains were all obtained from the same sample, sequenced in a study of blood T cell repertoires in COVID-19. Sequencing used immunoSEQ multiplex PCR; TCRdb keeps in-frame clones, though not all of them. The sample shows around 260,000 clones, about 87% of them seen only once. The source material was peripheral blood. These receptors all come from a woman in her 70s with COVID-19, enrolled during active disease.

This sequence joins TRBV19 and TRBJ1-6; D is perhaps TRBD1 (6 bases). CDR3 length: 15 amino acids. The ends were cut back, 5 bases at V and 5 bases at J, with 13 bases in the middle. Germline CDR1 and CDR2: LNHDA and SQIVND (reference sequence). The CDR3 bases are TGTGCCAGTAGTCGAGGACAGAACAATAATTCACCCCTCCACTTT. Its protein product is CASSRGQNNNSPLHF.

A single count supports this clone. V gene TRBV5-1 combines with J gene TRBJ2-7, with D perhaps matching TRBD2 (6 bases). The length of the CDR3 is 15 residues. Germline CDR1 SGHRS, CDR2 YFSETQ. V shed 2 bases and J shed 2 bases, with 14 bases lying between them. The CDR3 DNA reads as TGCGCCAGCAGCTTACAACCGGGAGACCCCTACGAGCAGTACTTC. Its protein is CASSLQPGDPYEQYF.

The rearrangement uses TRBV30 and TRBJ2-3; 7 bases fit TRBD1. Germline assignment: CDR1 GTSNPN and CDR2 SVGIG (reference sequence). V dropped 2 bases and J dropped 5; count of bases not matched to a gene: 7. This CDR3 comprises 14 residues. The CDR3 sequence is CAWSRQGIRDTQYF. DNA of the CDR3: TGTGCCTGGAGTAGACAGGGAATACGAGATACGCAGTATTTT.

The CDR3 bases are TGCGCCAGCAGCCAAGTGATAGGGGCGGACGGCTACACCTTC. This gives the protein CASSQVIGADGYTF. The chain combines TRBV4-1 with TRBJ1-2, with D perhaps TRBD1 (5 bases). CDR1 and CDR2 from the germline V gene are MGHRA and YSYEKL. With 1 base removed from V and 8 bases from J, the gap between germline ends came to 14 bases. The CDR3 totals 14 residues.

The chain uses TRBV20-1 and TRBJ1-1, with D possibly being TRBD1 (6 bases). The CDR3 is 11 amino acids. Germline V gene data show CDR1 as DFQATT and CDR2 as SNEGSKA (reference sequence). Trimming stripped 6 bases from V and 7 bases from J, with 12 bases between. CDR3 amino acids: CSARPDSEAFF. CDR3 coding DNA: TGCAGTGCCCGCCCGGACAGTGAAGCTTTCTTT.

CDR3 coding DNA: TGCAGTGCTAGTGCCGAGCGGGTCGTGGGGGAGCAGTACTTC. Translation gives CSASAERVVGEQYF. This sequence joins TRBV20-1 and TRBJ2-7, with a tentative D call TRBD2 (6 bases). Germline CDR1 and CDR2: DFQATT and SNEGSKA (reference sequence). V was clipped by 3 bases and J by 7 bases, with 19 bases between them. This CDR3 is built from 14 residues.

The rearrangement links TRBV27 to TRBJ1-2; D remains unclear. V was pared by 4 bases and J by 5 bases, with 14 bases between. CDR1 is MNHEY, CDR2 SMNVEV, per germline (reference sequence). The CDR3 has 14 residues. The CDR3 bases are TGTGCCAGCAGTTCTCGAAGACACAATTATGGCTACACCTTC. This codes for CASSSRRHNYGYTF.

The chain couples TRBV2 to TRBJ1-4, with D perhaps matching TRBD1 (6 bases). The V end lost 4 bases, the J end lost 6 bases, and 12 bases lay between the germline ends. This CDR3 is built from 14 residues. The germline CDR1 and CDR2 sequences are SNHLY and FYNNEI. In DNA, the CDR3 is TGTGCCAGCAGTGTCGGGGAGGGGGATGAAAAACTGTTTTTT. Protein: CASSVGEGDEKLFF. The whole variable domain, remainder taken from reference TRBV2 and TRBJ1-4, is EPEVTQTPSHQVTQMGQEVILRCVPISNHLYFYWYRQILGQKVEFLVSFYNNEISEKSEIFDDQFSVERPDGSNFTLKIRSTKLEDSAMYFCASSVGEGDEKLFFGSGTQLSVL.

The CDR3 loop reads CASSPGQGVFRYGYTF. The CDR3 bases are TGTGCCAGCAGCCCGGGACAGGGTGTGTTTCGGTATGGCTACACCTTC. V gene TRBV5-4 combines with J gene TRBJ1-2; TRBD1 matches at 9 bases. V shed 4 bases, J shed 5 bases, and the junction held 12 bases outside the gene matches. Germline-derived CDR1 and CDR2 are SGHNT and YYREEE (reference sequence). The CDR3 has 16 amino acids.

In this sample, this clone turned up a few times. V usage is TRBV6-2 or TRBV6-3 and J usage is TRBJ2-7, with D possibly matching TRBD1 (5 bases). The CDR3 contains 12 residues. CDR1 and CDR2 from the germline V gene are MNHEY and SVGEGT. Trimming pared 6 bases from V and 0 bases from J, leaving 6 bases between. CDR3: CASSDSSYEQYF. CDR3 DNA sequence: TGTGCCAGCAGCGACAGCTCCTACGAGCAGTACTTC.

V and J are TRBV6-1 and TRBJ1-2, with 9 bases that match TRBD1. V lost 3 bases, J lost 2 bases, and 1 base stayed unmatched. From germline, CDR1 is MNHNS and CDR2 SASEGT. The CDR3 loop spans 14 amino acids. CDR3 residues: CASSDTGGNYGYTF. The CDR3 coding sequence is TGTGCCAGCAGTGATACAGGGGGCAACTATGGCTACACCTTC.

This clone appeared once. For the CDR3, the DNA is TGTGCCAGCAGCTCACAGGGTGGGGAGTTAGGAACCTTC. As protein: CASSSQGGELGTF. The V gene is TRBV7-3, the J gene TRBJ1-2; D possibly corresponds to TRBD1 (6 bases). This CDR3 comprises 13 residues. V lost 4 bases and J 14 bases, leaving 20 bases between the germline ends. CDR1 is SGHTA, CDR2 FQGTGA, per germline.

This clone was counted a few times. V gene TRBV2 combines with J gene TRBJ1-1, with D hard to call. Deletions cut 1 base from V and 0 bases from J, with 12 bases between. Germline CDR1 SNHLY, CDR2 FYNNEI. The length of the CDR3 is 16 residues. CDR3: CASSEGLGRLNTEAFF. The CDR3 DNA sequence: TGTGCCAGCAGTGAAGGACTAGGCAGGCTGAACACTGAAGCTTTCTTT.

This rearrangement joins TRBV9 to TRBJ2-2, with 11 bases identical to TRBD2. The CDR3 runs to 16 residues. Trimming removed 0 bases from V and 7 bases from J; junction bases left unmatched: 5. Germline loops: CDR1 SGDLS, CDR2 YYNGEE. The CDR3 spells CASSVGLAGGVGELFF. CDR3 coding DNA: TGTGCCAGCAGCGTAGGGCTAGCGGGAGGTGTCGGGGAGCTGTTTTTT.